Listed here are 11 T cell receptor beta chains from one sample, sequenced in a study of PD-L1 blockade in urothelial cancer (dated 2017 in TCRdb). Libraries were constructed by the immunoSEQ multiplex PCR assay. TCRdb limited this immuneACCESS table to in-frame rearrangements with V and J called. A share of clones is missing; checked studies link under half to unresolved V genes, and the rest is unexplained. Within this sample are about 91,000 clones, with over 80% of them counted one time only. The top ten clones comprise under 9.5% of the sample. Reading the label with the study, this specimen's time point is: peripheral blood 6 weeks after treatment start. The sequenced sample was PBMCs, obtained around atezolizumab (anti-PD-L1) treatment. These receptors were obtained from an older man with urothelial cancer.

The chain is built from TRBV30 and TRBJ2-7; possible D gene TRBD2, 7 bases. The germline gives CDR1 GTSNPN, CDR2 SVGIG (reference sequence). This CDR3 has 14 residues. Trimming took 2 bases from V and 3 from J, leaving 14 bases between them. CDR3 protein: CAWSRGEGIYEQYF. DNA for the CDR3: TGTGCCTGGAGTAGGGGGGAGGGAATCTACGAGCAGTACTTC.

The chain carries TRBV21-1 and TRBJ1-1; whether TRBD1, the table's D call, matches the DNA was not checked. TRBV21-1 is a recognized pseudogene. The CDR3 is made up of 19 amino acids. CDR3 in DNA: TGTGCCAGCAGCAAACGATCCCGGGACAGGGGGCATATGAACACTGAAGCTTTCTTT. This encodes CASSKRSRDRGHMNTEAFF.

V usage is TRBV5-6 and J usage is TRBJ2-6; D not certain. This CDR3 is built from 13 residues. V lost 1 base and J 5 bases, leaving 4 bases between the germline ends. Per germline, CDR1 SGHDT and CDR2 YYEEEE. This CDR3 reads CASSLHRANVLTF. The CDR3 DNA reads TGTGCCAGCAGCTTGCACAGGGCCAACGTCCTGACTTTC.

V is TRBV19 and J is TRBJ1-1, with D perhaps TRBD1 (5 bases). Germline CDR1 is LNHDA and CDR2 is SQIVND (reference sequence). There are 15 residues in the CDR3. Trimming stripped 5 bases from V and 1 base from J, with 14 bases between. The CDR3 is CASSRLDTENTEAFF. CDR3 sequence (DNA): TGTGCCAGTAGTCGTTTGGACACGGAGAACACTGAAGCTTTCTTT.

This chain links TRBV6-6 with TRBJ1-2; 7 nucleotides line up with TRBD1. Germline trimming cut 6 bases from V and 3 bases from J; bases unmatched to any gene: 7. CDR3 length: 14 residues. CDR1 is MNHNY, CDR2 SVGAGI, per germline (reference sequence). CDR3 region: CASRPEGTDYGYTF. For the CDR3, the DNA is TGTGCCAGCAGGCCCGAAGGGACAGACTATGGCTACACCTTC.

The chain recombines TRBV7-2 with TRBJ2-5, with TRBD2 identical over 9 bases. The CDR3 has 17 residues. V lost 3 bases and J lost 2; bases outside the gene matches: 10. Germline V gene sequence: CDR1 SGHTA, CDR2 FQGNSA. The CDR3 nucleotides read TGTGCCAGCAGCTTGGGAGGTAGCGGGAGTGGGCAAGAGACCCAGTACTTC. Its translation: CASSLGGSGSGQETQYF.

The V gene is TRBV4-1, the J gene TRBJ2-2, with 9 bases lining up with TRBD1. CDR1 is MGHRA and CDR2 is YSYEKL in the germline V gene. After removal of 0 bases from V and 1 base from J, the junction contained 3 bases not matched to a gene. The CDR3 covers 17 residues. The CDR3 bases are TGCGCCAGCAGCCAAGAGGAGGGACAGGGGAACACCGGGGAGCTGTTTTTT. Translated, it gives CASSQEEGQGNTGELFF.

This chain links TRBV10-2 with TRBJ1-1, with a weak D call TRBD1 (5 bases). The CDR3 totals 14 residues. Germline CDR1 and CDR2: WSHSY and SAAADI. V was cut by 5 bases and J by 9 bases, with 19 bases left in between. In DNA form, the CDR3 reads TGCGCCAGCAGTCCTTCCGGGGCGGGGACCCAAGCTTTCTTT. Its translation: CASSPSGAGTQAFF.

This clone was detected only a few times. The V call is TRBV29-1, the J call TRBJ2-3; 8 bases are a match to TRBD2. The CDR3 is made up of 12 amino acids. J was trimmed by 5 bases and V by 3 bases; bases with no gene match: 1. Germline CDR1 reads SQVTM; CDR2 reads ANQGSEA. The CDR3: CSVDGGGDTQYF. Here the CDR3 DNA reads TGCAGCGTTGACGGGGGGGGAGATACGCAGTATTTT.

This chain links TRBV10-3 with TRBJ1-1; 10 bases map to TRBD1. This CDR3 has 15 amino acids. Germline values: CDR1 ENHRY, CDR2 SYGVKD. Trimming at V came to 0 bases and at J to 4 bases, leaving 2 bases not matched to a gene. The CDR3 DNA follows: TGTGCCATCAGTGAGTCGACAGGGGGCCCCACTGAAGCTTTCTTT. Its translation is CAISESTGGPTEAFF.

The CDR3: CASSMTGATYEQYF. The DNA of the CDR3 is TGTGCCAGCAGCATGACTGGCGCCACCTACGAGCAGTACTTC. The chain carries TRBV11-1 and TRBJ2-7; D is uncertain. The germline CDR1 and CDR2 sequences are SGHAT and FQDESV (reference sequence). There are 14 residues in the CDR3. Between the trimmed V and J ends, which lost 5 bases and 2 bases, there was a span of 13 bases.